Below, 28 T cell receptor beta chains from the same sample are listed, as sequenced in a study of shared clonotypes between healthy human individuals. The data were produced by immunoSEQ multiplex PCR, yet TCRdb's version contains in-frame clones alone and is incomplete. The sample has 780,000 or so clones, around 70% seen once. The sequenced sample consisted of memory CD4+ T cells sorted from blood. Subset described: CD45RA-negative fraction. The receptor source for this set is a woman in her twenties or thirties in good health.

This clone was observed at least ten times. The chain recombines TRBV7-9 with TRBJ2-1; D may be TRBD1 (6 bases). CDR3 length equals 16 residues. V lost 7 bases, J lost 0 bases, and 16 bases lay in between. Per the germline V gene, CDR1 is SEHNR and CDR2 is FQNEAQ (reference sequence). The CDR3 spells CASTETRDISYNEQFF. CDR3 nucleotides: TGTGCCAGCACCGAAACCCGGGACATCTCCTACAATGAGCAGTTCTTC.

CDR3 nucleotides: TGTGCCAGCGGAGGGGAGAGCAACACCGGGGAGCTGTTTTTT. As protein: CASGGESNTGELFF. J is TRBJ2-2 and V is TRBV10-3, with D possibly being TRBD2 (6 bases). V was cut by 10 bases and J by 2 bases, with 14 bases left in between. Germline V lookup: CDR1 ENHRY, CDR2 SYGVKD. The CDR3 extends over 14 amino acids.

The chain has TRBV11-3 and TRBJ2-3, with D uncertain. The germline V and J ends were trimmed by 4 bases and 4 bases, with 12 bases remaining between them. This CDR3 spans 14 amino acids. Germline V gene lookup returns CDR1 SGHNT and CDR2 YENEEA. CDR3 in DNA: TGTGCCAGCAGCTCGCGGTTAGGGTCAGATACGCAGTATTTT. Residues: CASSSRLGSDTQYF.

This clone showed up just once. This rearrangement joins TRBV5-8 to TRBJ2-5; D remains unclear. The V and J ends lost 0 bases and 1 base respectively, with 7 bases between them. The CDR3 spans 14 residues. CDR1 SGHTS and CDR2 YDEGEE come from the germline V gene. The CDR3 sequence: CASSLVGRQETQYF. CDR3 sequence (DNA): TGTGCCAGCAGCTTGGTTGGCCGCCAAGAGACCCAGTACTTC.

This sequence joins TRBV4-1 and TRBJ2-5; perhaps TRBD1 as D (5 bases). This CDR3 is 15 amino acids long. Trimming left V 1 base short and J 5 bases short, with 14 bases between. In germline, CDR1 is MGHRA, CDR2 YSYEKL. The CDR3 DNA sequence: TGCGCCAGCAGCCAAGCCCAGGCAGGGATGGAGACCCAGTACTTC. It is translated as CASSQAQAGMETQYF.

The chain links TRBV5-6 to TRBJ2-7; tentatively, D is TRBD1 (6 bases). The ends were cut back, 7 bases at V and 4 bases at J, with 9 bases in the middle. There are 11 residues in the CDR3. CDR1 is SGHDT, CDR2 YYEEEE, per germline. CDR3 in DNA: TGTGCCAGCCGCCAGGGGTACGAGCAGTACTTC. It codes for CASRQGYEQYF. The full variable domain, with the rest looked up from reference TRBV5-6 and TRBJ2-7, is DAGVTQSPTHLIKTRGQQVTLRCSPKSGHDTVSWYQQALGQGPQFIFQYYEEEERQRGNFPDRFSGHQFPNYSSELNVNALLLGDSALYLCASRQGYEQYFGPGTRLTVT.

As regards this clone: Other nucleotide sequences in the sample specify the same CDR3. The chain has TRBV28 and TRBJ2-7, with TRBD2 as a possible D gene (6 bases). Germline V gene data show CDR1 as MDHEN and CDR2 as SYDVKM. The CDR3 spans 16 residues. V lost 2 bases and J 0 bases, leaving 14 bases between the germline ends. The CDR3 here is CASSLDGGVASYEQYF. The CDR3, as DNA: TGTGCCAGCAGTTTAGATGGCGGGGTTGCCTCCTACGAGCAGTACTTC.

This rearrangement joins TRBV28 to TRBJ1-5, with TRBD1 as a possible D gene (6 bases). V was cut by 5 bases and J by 7 bases, with 18 bases left in between. Germline CDR1 is MDHEN and CDR2 is SYDVKM. This CDR3 comprises 15 residues. CDR3 sequence: CASSPMAGQGQPQHF. The CDR3, as DNA: TGTGCCAGCAGTCCCATGGCGGGGCAGGGGCAGCCCCAGCATTTT.

This clone was seen a handful of times. The chain links TRBV6-1 to TRBJ1-1; maybe TRBD1 (5 bases). This CDR3 contains 13 residues. Germline V gene lookup returns CDR1 MNHNS and CDR2 SASEGT. V lost 6 bases and J 5 bases, leaving 13 bases between the germline ends. The CDR3 loop reads CASRSTGETEAFF. The CDR3 bases are TGTGCCAGCAGGAGCACGGGGGAGACTGAAGCTTTCTTT.

This clone has a handful of counts. V gene TRBV20-1 combines with J gene TRBJ1-2; D not certain. The germline V gene encodes CDR1 DFQATT and CDR2 SNEGSKA (reference sequence). The CDR3 covers 10 residues. V dropped 6 bases and J dropped 3 bases, with 5 bases sitting between them. In DNA, the CDR3 is TGCAGTGCGCGCTACTATGGCTACACCTTC. Its protein is CSARYYGYTF.

The chain recombines TRBV15 with TRBJ1-3, with D uncertain. The CDR3 sequence is 12 residues long. CDR1 and CDR2 (germline): LNHNV, YYDKDF (reference sequence). V lost 3 bases to trimming and J lost 4 bases, with 4 bases between them. The CDR3 sequence is CATSSAGNTIYF. The CDR3 DNA sequence: TGTGCCACCAGCAGTGCCGGAAACACCATATATTTT.

The chain recombines TRBV19 with TRBJ1-2, with 7 positions matching TRBD1. The CDR3 is 15 amino acids. J was trimmed by 5 bases and V by 4 bases; bases with no gene match: 10. CDR1 LNHDA and CDR2 SQIVND come from the germline V gene (reference sequence). The CDR3 is CASSRALQGRYGYTF. The CDR3 bases are TGTGCCAGTAGTAGAGCTCTACAGGGGAGGTATGGCTACACCTTC. Together with reference TRBV19 and TRBJ1-2, the CDR3 gives the full variable domain: DGGITQSPKYLFRKEGQNVTLSCEQNLNHDAMYWYRQDPGQGLRLIYYSQIVNDFQKGDIAEGYSVSREKKESFPLTVTSAQKNPTAFYLCASSRALQGRYGYTFGSGTRLTVV.

This rearrangement joins TRBV19 to TRBJ2-1, with TRBD2 as a possible D gene (6 bases). This CDR3 contains 13 residues. Trimming took 4 bases from V and 8 from J, leaving 12 bases between them. Germline values: CDR1 LNHDA, CDR2 SQIVND (reference sequence). CDR3 in DNA: TGTGCCAGTAGTAGGGGACTTCAGGATGAGCAGTTCTTC. It yields the protein CASSRGLQDEQFF.

Only a few counts were recorded for this clone. V and J are TRBV2 and TRBJ2-1; possible D gene TRBD2, 6 bases. V was clipped by 7 bases and J by 0 bases, with 13 bases between them. CDR3 length: 15 amino acids. The germline CDR1 and CDR2 sequences are SNHLY and FYNNEI. The CDR3 DNA is TGTGCCAGCACTGCGGGGCTGAGCTCCTACAATGAGCAGTTCTTC. Protein product: CASTAGLSSYNEQFF.

Only a few counts were recorded for this clone. The chain couples TRBV5-8 to TRBJ1-3, with D possibly TRBD1 on 5 matching bases. CDR1 is SGHTS, CDR2 YDEGEE, per germline. The CDR3 totals 13 residues. Trimming pared 0 bases from V and 8 bases from J, leaving 9 bases between. This CDR3 reads CASSLARGDTIYF. The CDR3 DNA reads TGTGCCAGCAGCTTGGCGCGGGGCGACACCATATATTTT. The entire variable domain, with the rest obtained from reference TRBV5-8 and TRBJ1-3, is as follows: EAGVTQSPTHLIKTRGQQATLRCSPISGHTSVYWYQQALGLGLQFLLWYDEGEERNRGNFPPRFSGRQFPNYSSELNVNALELEDSALYLCASSLARGDTIYFGEGSWLTVV.

This sequence joins TRBV7-3 and TRBJ2-7; 8 positions agree with TRBD1. Germline V gene sequence: CDR1 SGHTA, CDR2 FQGTGA. V lost 4 bases and J lost 6; bases outside the gene matches: 11. There are 15 residues in the CDR3. CDR3: CASSSGQDRVSEQYF. Here the CDR3 DNA reads TGTGCCAGCAGCTCTGGCCAGGACAGGGTTTCCGAGCAGTACTTC.

The chain couples TRBV7-2 to TRBJ2-5, with 8 bases matching TRBD2. This CDR3 contains 15 residues. V lost 1 base, J lost 1 base, and 2 bases stayed unmatched. Germline V lookup: CDR1 SGHTA, CDR2 FQGNSA. The CDR3 region is CASSLVAGFQETQYF. Written as DNA, the CDR3 is TGTGCCAGCAGCTTAGTAGCGGGGTTCCAAGAGACCCAGTACTTC.

The V gene is TRBV28, the J gene TRBJ2-7; tentative D call: TRBD2 (5 bases). CDR1 MDHEN and CDR2 SYDVKM come from the germline V gene. Trimming took off 2 bases at V and 5 bases at J, with 16 bases between the two ends. The CDR3 contains 15 residues. This chain's CDR3 is CASSLGGHGGNEQYF. The CDR3 DNA reads TGTGCCAGCAGTTTAGGCGGGCATGGTGGAAACGAGCAGTACTTC.

As for this clone: Its ends do not fully match the called genes, so a read error is possible. This chain uses TRBV10-2 with TRBJ2-7; D is uncertain. The germline CDR1 and CDR2 sequences are WSHSY and SAAADI. The CDR3 length is 12 residues. Here the CDR3 DNA reads TGCGCCGGCAGATCCCCGCGACGCGAGCAGTACTTC. Residues: CAGRSPRREQYF.

The chain carries TRBV6-5 and TRBJ1-5; D remains unclear. CDR3 length: 14 residues. V lost 2 bases, J lost 4 bases, and 9 bases lay in between. Germline loops: CDR1 MNHEY, CDR2 SVGAGI. The DNA for the CDR3 is TGTGCCAGCAGTTACAGGGTCCCGAATCAGCCCCAGCATTTT. Translation gives CASSYRVPNQPQHF.

This clone was recorded once. The chain employs TRBV27 and TRBJ1-2; 8 bases map to TRBD1. The CDR3 is 15 residues long. Unmatched junction bases numbered 6, after V lost 6 bases and J lost 0 bases. Germline values: CDR1 MNHEY, CDR2 SMNVEV (reference sequence). This CDR3 is CASSKDRVANYGYTF. In DNA form, the CDR3 reads TGTGCCAGCAGCAAGGACAGGGTGGCTAACTATGGCTACACCTTC.

This CDR3 reads CASSLYRGGYYGYTF. The CDR3 DNA reads as TGTGCCAGCAGTCTATACAGAGGGGGCTACTATGGCTACACCTTC. This rearrangement joins TRBV27 to TRBJ1-2; 7 nucleotides line up with TRBD1. Germline values: CDR1 MNHEY, CDR2 SMNVEV (reference sequence). Trimming removed 5 bases from V and 3 bases from J; junction bases left unmatched: 9. This CDR3 spans 15 amino acids.

This chain joins TRBV11-3 and TRBJ1-1, with no clear D. From germline, CDR1 is SGHNT and CDR2 YENEEA. Trimming shortened V by 5 bases and J by 11 bases, and 18 bases separated the two germline ends. CDR3 length equals 13 residues. CDR3 coding DNA: TGTGCCAGCAGCCGCAGCCGGTCAGCGGAGGCTTTCTTT. Its translation: CASSRSRSAEAFF.

This clone was observed a handful of times. The chain has TRBV27 and TRBJ1-3, with D perhaps matching TRBD1 (5 bases). The V and J ends lost 5 bases and 0 bases respectively, with 8 bases between them. The CDR3 is 14 amino acids. Germline V lookup: CDR1 MNHEY, CDR2 SMNVEV (reference sequence). The CDR3 sequence is CASSKQASGNTIYF. The CDR3 region has the DNA TGTGCCAGCAGTAAACAGGCCTCTGGAAACACCATATATTTT.

This rearrangement joins TRBV7-3 to TRBJ2-5; 7 nucleotides align to TRBD1. After removal of 2 bases from V and 2 bases from J, the junction contained 2 bases not matched to a gene. There are 14 residues in the CDR3. Per germline, CDR1 SGHTA and CDR2 FQGTGA. CDR3 residues: CASSLRDRQETQYF. The CDR3 coding sequence is TGTGCCAGCAGCTTACGGGACAGACAAGAGACCCAGTACTTC.

CDR3 loop: CASSPNSHFDYYYSYEQYF. DNA for the CDR3: TGTGCCAGTAGTCCCAACTCCCACTTCGACTACTACTACTCCTACGAGCAGTACTTC. The chain recombines TRBV19 with TRBJ2-7; TRBD2 is a possible D gene (5 bases). This CDR3 has 19 amino acids. Trimming took 5 bases from V and 0 from J, leaving 26 bases between them. The germline CDR1 and CDR2 sequences are LNHDA and SQIVND (reference sequence).

The chain employs TRBV18 and TRBJ2-5; D tentatively fits TRBD1 or TRBD2 (5 bases each). Trimming stripped 0 bases from V and 2 bases from J, with 10 bases between. The V gene's germline CDR1 is KGHSH and CDR2 LQKENI. This CDR3 region has 15 residues. DNA for the CDR3: TGTGCCAGCTCACCACCAAGTTGGGGGCAAGAGACCCAGTACTTC. This codes for CASSPPSWGQETQYF.

This chain connects TRBV7-8 to TRBJ2-7; possibly TRBD2 for D (6 bases). The CDR3 sequence is 14 residues long. The germline V gene has CDR1 SGHVS and CDR2 FQNEAQ. V dropped 5 bases and J dropped 1 base, with 12 bases sitting between them. CDR3 amino acids: CASSLIAESYEQYF. The CDR3, as DNA: TGTGCCAGCAGCCTTATAGCGGAGTCCTACGAGCAGTACTTC. Full variable domain (missing parts from reference TRBV7-8 and TRBJ2-7): GAGVSQSPRYKVAKRGQDVALRCDPISGHVSLFWYQQALGQGPEFLTYFQNEAQLDKSGLPSDRFFAERPEGSVSTLKIQRTQQEDSAVYLCASSLIAESYEQYFGPGTRLTVT.